The 15 T cell receptor beta chains reported below all come from one sample, sequenced in a study of blood T cell repertoires in COVID-19. Here immunoSEQ multiplex PCR was the method, and the copy in TCRdb shows in-frame clones only, minus some. The table shows fewer than 400,000 clones, with 90% occurring only once. The sequenced material came from PBMCs or T cells enriched from blood (not recorded which). All receptors come from a woman aged 25 to 39 who had been exposed to COVID-19.

The CDR3 nucleotides read TGTGCCAGCAGTTACGGGGCGGGGGATACGCAGTATTTT. Protein product: CASSYGAGDTQYF. This rearrangement joins TRBV6-6 to TRBJ2-3, with TRBD2 as a possible D gene (6 bases). With 2 bases removed from V and 6 bases from J, the gap between germline ends came to 9 bases. The CDR3 consists of 13 residues. Germline lookup yields CDR1 MNHNY and CDR2 SVGAGI (reference sequence).

The CDR3 coding sequence is TGTGCCAGCAGCCAAGGGACAGGGAATTACGAGCAGTACTTC. It specifies CASSQGTGNYEQYF. The chain carries TRBV3-1 (or the pseudogene TRBV3-2) and TRBJ2-7, with 8 bases that match TRBD1. The V segment lost 1 base and the J segment 4 bases; nucleotides outside the gene matches: 3. The CDR3 extends over 14 amino acids. Germline-derived CDR1 and CDR2 are LGHDT and YNNKEL (reference sequence).

The chain couples TRBV15 to TRBJ2-1, with a tentative D call TRBD2 (6 bases). The V and J ends lost 0 bases and 2 bases respectively, with 14 bases between them. This CDR3 is 17 amino acids long. Germline V CDR1 and CDR2: LNHNV, YYDKDF (reference sequence). The CDR3 loop is CATSRDLSGVTYNEQFF. The CDR3 bases are TGTGCCACCAGCAGAGATCTTTCGGGGGTGACCTACAATGAGCAGTTCTTC.

The chain uses TRBV28 and TRBJ1-2; no clear D. The CDR3 extends over 13 amino acids. Trimming shortened V by 2 bases and J by 6 bases, and 10 bases separated the two germline ends. Germline assignment: CDR1 MDHEN and CDR2 SYDVKM. This CDR3 is CASSLEQPDGYTF. In nucleotides, the CDR3 is TGTGCCAGCAGTTTAGAACAGCCGGATGGCTACACCTTC.

The gene calls are TRBV10-3 and TRBJ1-3, with no clear D. Per germline, CDR1 ENHRY and CDR2 SYGVKD. V shed 10 bases and J shed 1 base, with 14 bases lying between them. The CDR3 is 14 residues long. Here the CDR3 DNA reads TGTGCCACCACTGAGGGTGCGTCTGGAAACACCATATATTTT. Translating gives CATTEGASGNTIYF.

The chain is built from TRBV19 and TRBJ1-1, with 9 positions matching TRBD1. V gave up 3 bases and J gave up 0 bases; unmatched junction bases: 5. Germline V gene lookup returns CDR1 LNHDA and CDR2 SQIVND (reference sequence). The CDR3 consists of 16 residues. CDR3 DNA sequence: TGTGCCAGTAGTATTTCCACAGGGGGCATGAACACTGAAGCTTTCTTT. Translation gives CASSISTGGMNTEAFF.

This chain joins TRBV7-9 and TRBJ1-2; D possibly corresponds to TRBD1 (6 bases). Germline assignment: CDR1 SEHNR and CDR2 FQNEAQ (reference sequence). Trimming shortened V by 4 bases and J by 4 bases, and 22 bases separated the two germline ends. This CDR3 region has 17 residues. CDR3 protein: CASSSSSGGGGGYGYTF. CDR3 in DNA: TGTGCCAGCAGCTCCTCCTCCGGGGGGGGAGGGGGCTATGGCTACACCTTC.

The chain has TRBV19 and TRBJ1-2; D may be TRBD1 (6 bases). The CDR3 spans 15 residues. Germline-derived CDR1 and CDR2 are LNHDA and SQIVND (reference sequence). V was trimmed by 8 bases and J by 5 bases, leaving 21 bases between them. The CDR3 nucleotides read TGTGCCAGTGGGGGCCCGTTTACCCGGAGGTATGGCTACACCTTC. It encodes CASGGPFTRRYGYTF. Complete variable domain (other parts from reference TRBV19 and TRBJ1-2): DGGITQSPKYLFRKEGQNVTLSCEQNLNHDAMYWYRQDPGQGLRLIYYSQIVNDFQKGDIAEGYSVSREKKESFPLTVTSAQKNPTAFYLCASGGPFTRRYGYTFGSGTRLTVV.

The J gene is TRBJ2-7, the V gene TRBV9; tentatively, D is TRBD1 (6 bases). The V and J ends lost 0 bases and 5 bases respectively, with 12 bases between them. Germline assignment: CDR1 SGDLS and CDR2 YYNGEE. The CDR3 is 14 residues long. The CDR3 sequence: CASSVGGGFNEQYF. The CDR3 region has the DNA TGTGCCAGCAGCGTAGGAGGGGGATTCAACGAGCAGTACTTC.

A remark on this clone: Germline is not matched at one junction end, which may reflect a read error. The chain couples TRBV3-1 (or the pseudogene TRBV3-2) to TRBJ1-1; 9 bases map to TRBD1. This CDR3 contains 15 residues. Germline V gene sequence: CDR1 LGHDT, CDR2 YNNKEL (reference sequence). The CDR3 protein is CASSQHGQGNAEAFF. Written as DNA, the CDR3 is TGTGCCAGCAGCCAACACGGACAGGGGAACGCTGAAGCTTTCTTT.

This rearrangement joins TRBV29-1 to TRBJ2-4; 8 nucleotides align to TRBD2. This CDR3 spans 15 amino acids. Germline CDR1 SQVTM, CDR2 ANQGSEA. Trimming took 2 bases from V and 1 from J; bases not matched to a gene: 4. The chain's CDR3 is CSVESGGAAKNIQYF. Written as DNA, the CDR3 is TGCAGCGTTGAATCCGGGGGGGCCGCCAAAAACATTCAGTACTTC. The variable domain in full, with the rest retrieved from reference TRBV29-1 and TRBJ2-4, is SAVISQKPSRDICQRGTSLTIQCQVDSQVTMMFWYRQQPGQSLTLIATANQGSEATYESGFVIDKFPISRPNLTFSTLTVSNMSPEDSSIYLCSVESGGAAKNIQYFGAGTRLSVL.

The J gene is TRBJ2-2, the V gene TRBV6-2 or TRBV6-3; D not resolved. Germline V gene lookup returns CDR1 MNHEY and CDR2 SVGEGT. This CDR3 has 16 residues. The V and J ends lost 5 bases and 0 bases respectively, with 13 bases between them. CDR3 bases: TGTGCCAGCAGTGACGGGTGGTACGCGAACACCGGGGAGCTGTTTTTT. Residues: CASSDGWYANTGELFF.

This rearrangement joins TRBV9 to TRBJ2-2, with D possibly TRBD2 on 7 matching bases. The germline V and J ends were trimmed by 3 bases and 7 bases, with 19 bases remaining between them. The CDR3 is 16 amino acids. Germline assignment: CDR1 SGDLS and CDR2 YYNGEE. The CDR3 DNA follows: TGTGCCAGCAGCGACCCCCGAGGGGGGGCCGTCGGGGAGCTGTTTTTT. Its translation is CASSDPRGGAVGELFF.

This clone was counted once. The chain uses TRBV6-5 and TRBJ1-2; a weak D match, TRBD1 (6 bases). Looked up from germline, CDR1 is MNHEY and CDR2 is SVGAGI. The CDR3 runs 12 residues. Trimming pared 6 bases from V and 8 bases from J, leaving 13 bases between. The CDR3 spells CASRDSLKGYTF. The CDR3, as DNA: TGTGCCAGCAGGGACAGTCTAAAGGGCTACACCTTC.

The chain employs TRBV7-9 and TRBJ2-7; TRBD1 aligns across 8 bases. This CDR3 has 16 residues. Germline V CDR1 and CDR2: SEHNR, FQNEAQ (reference sequence). Losses at the gene ends were 6 bases for V and 2 bases for J; bases not matched to a gene: 12. The CDR3 DNA sequence: TGTGCCAGCAGTTGGACCGGGACAGGATTTCCCTACGAGCAGTACTTC. Amino acid sequence: CASSWTGTGFPYEQYF.